Presented here are 20 T cell receptor beta chains from one specimen sequenced in a study of cytomegalovirus exposure and HLA in healthy donors. Assay: immunoSEQ multiplex PCR; the TCRdb copy retains only in-frame clones and omits some. The table has 220,000 or so clones, over 65% seen once; the top ten hold 4.5% to 7%. The specimen sequenced was PBMCs. These receptors all come from a woman aged 18-29 years in good health and CMV-seronegative.

The chain carries TRBV18 and TRBJ2-7; 11 bases are a match to TRBD2. The CDR3 runs 15 residues. The germline gives CDR1 KGHSH, CDR2 LQKENI. Losses at the gene ends were 4 bases for V and 5 bases for J; bases not matched to a gene: 7. CDR3 coding DNA: TGTGCCAGCTCACAAAAGACTAGCGGGATGAACGAGCAGTACTTC. Its translation is CASSQKTSGMNEQYF.

The chain uses TRBV27 and TRBJ2-5; D not certain. The CDR3 contains 13 residues. Germline lookup yields CDR1 MNHEY and CDR2 SMNVEV (reference sequence). V lost 3 bases and J 5 bases, leaving 10 bases between the germline ends. As DNA, the CDR3 is TGTGCCAGCAGTTTTGGGCAAGCCGAGACCCAGTACTTC. It is translated as CASSFGQAETQYF.

This clone appeared a single time. The rearrangement links TRBV5-1 to TRBJ1-2; D gene ambiguous. V was cut by 0 bases and J by 7 bases, with 10 bases left in between. The germline CDR1 and CDR2 sequences are SGHRS and YFSETQ. The CDR3 covers 13 residues. The CDR3 here is CASSLAERGGYTF. The DNA of the CDR3 is TGCGCCAGCAGCTTGGCCGAGAGAGGTGGCTACACCTTC.

The chain is built from TRBV7-2 and TRBJ1-3; D possibly corresponds to TRBD1 (5 bases). V was trimmed by 4 bases and J by 2 bases, leaving 12 bases between them. Per germline, CDR1 SGHTA and CDR2 FQGNSA. The CDR3 contains 15 residues. The CDR3 DNA reads TGTGCCAGCAGCTCGAGACGGGGCGCTGGAAACACCATATATTTT. It codes for CASSSRRGAGNTIYF.

This rearrangement joins TRBV6-1 to TRBJ2-5, with 9 positions matching TRBD2. CDR3 length: 12 amino acids. V lost 7 bases and J lost 4; bases outside the gene matches: 1. Germline V gives CDR1 MNHNS, CDR2 SASEGT. This chain's CDR3 is CASTSGAETQYF. As DNA, the CDR3 is TGTGCCAGCACTAGCGGGGCAGAGACCCAGTACTTC.

This clone was picked up many times. Additional DNA sequences in this sample encode the identical CDR3. This chain joins TRBV9 and TRBJ1-1; no clear D gene. This CDR3 is 14 amino acids long. Looked up from germline, CDR1 is SGDLS and CDR2 is YYNGEE. V lost 0 bases and J lost 8, with 14 bases in between. The CDR3 bases are TGTGCCAGCAGCGTAGGAGGAGGTGGCAGGGAAGCTTTCTTT. As protein: CASSVGGGGREAFF.

The rearrangement uses TRBV11-2 and TRBJ2-7, with a weak D call TRBD1 (5 bases). Germline CDR1 SGHAT, CDR2 FQNNGV. Trimming stripped 1 base from V and 3 bases from J, with 13 bases between. The CDR3 has 15 amino acids. CDR3 protein: CASSLVAGNIYEQYF. The CDR3 nucleotides read TGTGCCAGCAGCTTAGTCGCAGGGAATATCTACGAGCAGTACTTC.

The chain employs TRBV10-3 and TRBJ2-1; 8 positions agree with TRBD2. The CDR3 spans 15 residues. J lost 3 bases, V lost 3 bases, and 4 bases had no gene match. Germline V gene data show CDR1 as ENHRY and CDR2 as SYGVKD. The CDR3 protein is CAISDITSGYNEQFF. CDR3 nucleotides: TGTGCCATCAGTGATATTACTAGCGGCTACAATGAGCAGTTCTTC.

The chain recombines TRBV5-1 with TRBJ2-3; D is tentatively TRBD1 or TRBD2 (6 bases each). V gave up 0 bases and J gave up 5 bases, with 10 bases separating them. CDR1 is SGHRS and CDR2 is YFSETQ in the germline V gene. The CDR3 contains 14 residues. The CDR3 spells CASSLGGAGDTQYF. The CDR3 region has the DNA TGCGCCAGCAGCTTGGGGGGGGCCGGAGATACGCAGTATTTT.

The chain combines TRBV5-4 with TRBJ2-1; the D gene is possibly TRBD2 (5 bases). V gave up 4 bases and J gave up 0 bases, with 8 bases separating them. Germline values: CDR1 SGHNT, CDR2 YYREEE (reference sequence). The CDR3 extends over 14 amino acids. CDR3 loop: CASSERVSYNEQFF. Written as DNA, the CDR3 is TGTGCCAGCAGCGAGAGGGTCTCCTACAATGAGCAGTTCTTC.

The chain couples TRBV18 to TRBJ1-5; D may be TRBD1 (6 bases). Trimming removed 4 bases at V and 3 bases at J, with 10 bases between. The CDR3 loop spans 14 amino acids. In germline, CDR1 is KGHSH, CDR2 LQKENI. CDR3 sequence reads: CASSQGGHNQPQHF. The DNA of the CDR3 is TGTGCCAGCTCACAGGGGGGACACAATCAGCCCCAGCATTTT.

This chain uses TRBV6-8 with TRBJ1-1; 8 nucleotides match TRBD1. The CDR3 sequence is 16 residues long. Per germline, CDR1 MNHGY and CDR2 SAAAGT. With V trimmed by 7 bases and J by 7 bases, 17 bases remained unmatched. The CDR3 region is CASIIRRGLVDYEAFF. The CDR3 DNA is TGTGCCAGCATCATTCGCAGGGGGCTAGTGGATTATGAAGCTTTCTTT.

The chain employs TRBV20-1 and TRBJ1-1, with D maybe TRBD1 (6 bases). Germline assignment: CDR1 DFQATT and CDR2 SNEGSKA (reference sequence). The CDR3 loop spans 11 amino acids. Trimming left V 3 bases short and J 8 bases short, with 10 bases between. CDR3 nucleotides: TGCAGTGCTAGGGGGGCCATGGAAGCTTTCTTT. Amino acid sequence: CSARGAMEAFF.

V and J are TRBV29-1 and TRBJ2-1; a possible D gene is TRBD2 (5 bases). The germline CDR1 and CDR2 sequences are SQVTM and ANQGSEA. Trimming pared 8 bases from V and 5 bases from J, leaving 7 bases between. The CDR3 runs to 10 residues. The CDR3 coding sequence is TGCAGCTCGGGAAACAATGAGCAGTTCTTC. It encodes CSSGNNEQFF.

The CDR3 here is CASSSGRRDTEAFF. The CDR3 nucleotides are TGTGCCAGTAGTTCAGGCCGACGGGACACTGAAGCTTTCTTT. The chain combines TRBV19 with TRBJ1-1; D ambiguous. Germline CDR1 is LNHDA and CDR2 is SQIVND (reference sequence). With 5 bases removed from V and 3 bases from J, the gap between germline ends came to 13 bases. CDR3 length: 14 residues.

This chain joins TRBV28 and TRBJ1-3; 7 positions agree with TRBD1. Trimming at V came to 5 bases and at J to 4 bases, leaving 11 bases not matched to a gene. This CDR3 is 16 amino acids long. Germline CDR1 and CDR2: MDHEN and SYDVKM. The CDR3 DNA sequence: TGTGCCAGCAGTCCGGTAGGGACAGTTGGGGGAAACACCATATATTTT. Protein sequence: CASSPVGTVGGNTIYF. Together with reference TRBV28 and TRBJ1-3, the CDR3 gives the full variable domain: DVKVTQSSRYLVKRTGEKVFLECVQDMDHENMFWYRQDPGLGLRLIYFSYDVKMKEKGDIPEGYSVSREKKERFSLILESASTNQTSMYLCASSPVGTVGGNTIYFGEGSWLTVV.

Concerning this clone itself: Distinct nucleotide sequences in the sample also encode this CDR3. The chain is built from TRBV6-5 and TRBJ2-7, with a possible D match to TRBD1 (6 bases). The CDR3 is 13 residues long. CDR1 is MNHEY, CDR2 SVGAGI, per germline. V lost 2 bases to trimming and J lost 2 bases, with 7 bases between them. CDR3: CASSYDRTYEQYF. In DNA form, the CDR3 reads TGTGCCAGCAGTTACGACAGGACCTACGAGCAGTACTTC.

The chain has TRBV5-1 and TRBJ2-3; a weak D match, TRBD2 (6 bases). Trimming pared 4 bases from V and 3 bases from J, leaving 6 bases between. Germline loops: CDR1 SGHRS, CDR2 YFSETQ. The length of the CDR3 is 12 residues. CDR3 region: CASSAGTDTQYF. CDR3 coding DNA: TGCGCCAGCAGCGCGGGGACAGATACGCAGTATTTT.

The chain couples TRBV29-1 to TRBJ2-5, with D uncertain. Germline-derived CDR1 and CDR2 are SQVTM and ANQGSEA. The V and J ends lost 3 bases and 2 bases respectively, with 7 bases between them. The CDR3 sequence is 12 residues long. This CDR3 reads CSVDTTQETQYF. The CDR3 DNA follows: TGCAGCGTTGATACGACACAAGAGACCCAGTACTTC.

V usage is TRBV18 and J usage is TRBJ2-5; TRBD1 is a possible D gene (6 bases). The V end lost 3 bases, the J end lost 4 bases, and 12 bases lay between the germline ends. Germline CDR1 and CDR2: KGHSH and LQKENI. The CDR3 consists of 14 residues. CDR3 in DNA: TGTGCCAGCTCACCCAGGGGAACGGCAGAGACCCAGTACTTC. It yields the protein CASSPRGTAETQYF. The variable domain in full, with the rest retrieved from reference TRBV18 and TRBJ2-5, is NAGVMQNPRHLVRRRGQEARLRCSPMKGHSHVYWYRQLPEEGLKFMVYLQKENIIDESGMPKERFSAEFPKEGPSILRIQQVVRGDSAAYFCASSPRGTAETQYFGPGTRLLVL.